The present T cell receptor (beta chain) was sequenced within a study of Ad26.COV2.S vaccination and SARS-CoV-2 variants. Study details: Enrolled in COV1001, the donor was in the Ad26.COV2.S trial arm, which received the vaccine.

V lost 4 bases, J lost 3 bases, and 4 bases stayed unmatched. CDR3 length equals 14 residues. Germline values: CDR1 LGHDT, CDR2 YNNKEL (reference sequence). Treatment noted: around 19 received Ad26.COV2.S at low or high dose, single or two shots; several received placebo; per-sample allocation not given. Samples came from day 63 after the first vaccine or placebo injection. Overall study findings and caveats: Estimates derived from TCR breadth and depth analyses may have underestimated total T cell responses.

Concerning this clone itself: Antigen: not known.

Sequenced by immunoSEQ multiplex PCR; TCRdb stores in-frame clones only, minus some. This repertoire shows roughly 350,000 clones, roughly 89% found once; its top ten account for roughly 4.8%. This chain links TRBV3-1 (or the pseudogene TRBV3-2) with TRBJ2-7; the match to TRBD2 covers 9 bases. The receptor's source is a person aged 18-65 years who received the Ad26.COV2.S COVID-19 vaccine or a placebo. Sequencing used peripheral blood, obtained in a trial of Ad26.COV2.S vaccine versus placebo. The DNA for the CDR3 is TGTGCCAGCAGCCGAGGGACTAGCAGCTACGAGCAGTACTTC. Protein product: CASSRGTSSYEQYF.